This TCR beta chain was sequenced for a study of blood T cell repertoires in COVID-19. As for the study in general: Nucleic acid was either cDNA or gDNA, and it came from T cells, B-cell-depleted T cells, or PBMCs.

The V end lost 4 bases, the J end lost 6 bases, and 10 bases lay between the germline ends. The CDR3 length is 12 residues. Germline CDR1 and CDR2: SGHRS and YFSETQ. Libraries were prepared by immunoSEQ multiplex PCR; TCRdb keeps only in-frame clonotypes and omits some of them. This table holds roughly 100,000 clones, 84% found once. The chain couples TRBV5-1 to TRBJ1-1, with unresolved D. The source is a human donor in a cohort sampled during active COVID-19. The specimen was peripheral blood. The CDR3 DNA is TGCGCCAGCAGCCCTTTCGGGGCTGAAGCTTTCTTT. This encodes CASSPFGAEAFF.